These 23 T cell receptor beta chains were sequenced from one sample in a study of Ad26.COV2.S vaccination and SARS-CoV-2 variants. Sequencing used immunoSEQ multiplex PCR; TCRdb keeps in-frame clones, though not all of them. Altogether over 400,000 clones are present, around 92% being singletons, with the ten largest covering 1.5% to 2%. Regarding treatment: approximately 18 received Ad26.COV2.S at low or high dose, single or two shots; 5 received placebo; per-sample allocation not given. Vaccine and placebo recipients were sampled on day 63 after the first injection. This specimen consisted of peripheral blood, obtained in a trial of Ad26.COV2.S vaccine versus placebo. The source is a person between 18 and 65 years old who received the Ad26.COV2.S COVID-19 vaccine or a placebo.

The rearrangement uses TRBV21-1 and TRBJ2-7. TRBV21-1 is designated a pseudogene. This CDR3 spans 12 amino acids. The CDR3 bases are TGTGCCAGCAACGAAAGGGCCTACGAGCAGTACTTC. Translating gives CASNERAYEQYF.

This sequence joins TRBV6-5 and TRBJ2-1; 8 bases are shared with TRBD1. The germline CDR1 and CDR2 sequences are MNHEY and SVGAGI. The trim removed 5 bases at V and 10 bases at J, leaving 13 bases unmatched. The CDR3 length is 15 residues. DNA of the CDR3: TGTGCCAGCAGTCCACGAGACAGGGGCCTCCACGAGCAGTTCTTC. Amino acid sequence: CASSPRDRGLHEQFF.

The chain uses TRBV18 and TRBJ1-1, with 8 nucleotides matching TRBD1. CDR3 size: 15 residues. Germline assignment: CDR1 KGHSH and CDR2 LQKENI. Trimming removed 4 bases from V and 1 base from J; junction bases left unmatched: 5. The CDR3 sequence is CASSLGQGTNTEAFF. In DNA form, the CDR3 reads TGTGCCAGCTCACTCGGACAGGGAACGAACACTGAAGCTTTCTTT. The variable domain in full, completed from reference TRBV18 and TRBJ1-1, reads NAGVMQNPRHLVRRRGQEARLRCSPMKGHSHVYWYRQLPEEGLKFMVYLQKENIIDESGMPKERFSAEFPKEGPSILRIQQVVRGDSAAYFCASSLGQGTNTEAFFGQGTRLTVV.

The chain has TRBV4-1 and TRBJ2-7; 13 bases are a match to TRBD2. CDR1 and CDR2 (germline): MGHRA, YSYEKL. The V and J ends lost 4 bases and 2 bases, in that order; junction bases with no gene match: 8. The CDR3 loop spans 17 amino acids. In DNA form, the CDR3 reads TGCGCCAGCAGCCCCGGACTAGCGGGGGCCCTCCCCTACGAGCAGTACTTC. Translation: CASSPGLAGALPYEQYF.

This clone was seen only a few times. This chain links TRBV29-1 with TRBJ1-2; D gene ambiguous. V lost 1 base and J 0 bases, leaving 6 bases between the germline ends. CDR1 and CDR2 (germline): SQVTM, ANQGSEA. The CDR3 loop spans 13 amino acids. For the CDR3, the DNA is TGCAGCGTTGAAGTTAGATCTAACTATGGCTACACCTTC. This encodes CSVEVRSNYGYTF.

The chain's CDR3 is CASSPGGGNGYTF. CDR3 in DNA: TGTGCCAGCAGTCCAGGGGGCGGAAATGGCTACACCTTC. The genes are TRBV3-1 (or the pseudogene TRBV3-2) and TRBJ1-2; 8 bases match TRBD1. CDR1 is LGHDT, CDR2 YNNKEL, per germline (reference sequence). This CDR3 contains 13 residues. V trimming: 6 bases; J trimming: 6 bases; junction bases outside the gene matches: 6.

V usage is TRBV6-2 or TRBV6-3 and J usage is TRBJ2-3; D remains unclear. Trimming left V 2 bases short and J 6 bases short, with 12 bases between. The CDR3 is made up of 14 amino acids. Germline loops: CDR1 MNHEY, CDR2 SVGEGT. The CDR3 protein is CASSYPTPRDTQYF. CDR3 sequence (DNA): TGTGCCAGCAGTTACCCAACCCCCAGGGATACGCAGTATTTT.

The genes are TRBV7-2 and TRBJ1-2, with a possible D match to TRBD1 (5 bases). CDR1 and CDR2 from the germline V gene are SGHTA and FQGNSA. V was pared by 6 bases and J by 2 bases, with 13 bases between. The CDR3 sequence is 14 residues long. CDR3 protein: CASSSSQGNYGYTF. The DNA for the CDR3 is TGTGCCAGCAGTTCCTCGCAGGGCAACTATGGCTACACCTTC.

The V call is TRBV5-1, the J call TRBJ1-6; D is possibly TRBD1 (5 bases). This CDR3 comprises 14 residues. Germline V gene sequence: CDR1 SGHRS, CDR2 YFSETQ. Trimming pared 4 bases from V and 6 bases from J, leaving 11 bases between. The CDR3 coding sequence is TGCGCCAGCAGCAAGGGGCAGTCTAATTCACCCCTCCACTTT. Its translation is CASSKGQSNSPLHF. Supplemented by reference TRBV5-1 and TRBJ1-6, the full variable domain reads KAGVTQTPRYLIKTRGQQVTLSCSPISGHRSVSWYQQTPGQGLQFLFEYFSETQRNKGNFPGRFSGRQFSNSRSEMNVSTLELGDSALYLCASSKGQSNSPLHFGNGTRLTVT.

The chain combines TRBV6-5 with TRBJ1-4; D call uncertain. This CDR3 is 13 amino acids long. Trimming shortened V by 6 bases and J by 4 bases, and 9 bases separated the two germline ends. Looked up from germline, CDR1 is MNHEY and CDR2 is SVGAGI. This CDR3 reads CASSQTYNEKLFF. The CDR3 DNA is TGTGCCAGCAGCCAAACTTATAATGAAAAACTGTTTTTT.

This CDR3 reads CASSGQVNTGELFF. The CDR3 DNA is TGTGCCAGCAGTGGACAGGTGAACACCGGGGAGCTGTTTTTT. This sequence joins TRBV2 and TRBJ2-2; perhaps TRBD1 as D (6 bases). CDR3 length: 14 amino acids. Trimming removed 4 bases at V and 1 base at J, with 7 bases between. Germline V lookup: CDR1 SNHLY, CDR2 FYNNEI.

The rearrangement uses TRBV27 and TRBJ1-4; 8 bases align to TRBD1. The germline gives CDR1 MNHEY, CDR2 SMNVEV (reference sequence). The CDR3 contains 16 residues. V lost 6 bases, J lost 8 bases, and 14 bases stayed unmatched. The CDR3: CASRRSYRGSREKLFF. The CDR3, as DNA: TGTGCCAGCAGGCGAAGTTACAGGGGGAGTCGGGAAAAACTGTTTTTT.

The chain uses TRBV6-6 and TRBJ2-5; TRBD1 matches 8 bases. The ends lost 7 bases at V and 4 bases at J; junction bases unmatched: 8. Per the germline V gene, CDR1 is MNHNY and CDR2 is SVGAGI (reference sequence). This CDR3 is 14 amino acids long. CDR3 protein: CASTIGQGGETQYF. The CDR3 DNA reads TGTGCCAGCACAATCGGACAGGGAGGAGAGACCCAGTACTTC.

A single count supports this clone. Here the CDR3 reads CASRDTETGEKLFF. The CDR3 DNA reads as TGTGCCAGCAGGGACACCGAAACGGGTGAAAAACTGTTTTTT. The V call is TRBV28, the J call TRBJ1-4, with a tentative D call TRBD1 (5 bases). This CDR3 region has 14 residues. V was clipped by 6 bases and J by 7 bases, with 15 bases between them. Germline CDR1 MDHEN, CDR2 SYDVKM.

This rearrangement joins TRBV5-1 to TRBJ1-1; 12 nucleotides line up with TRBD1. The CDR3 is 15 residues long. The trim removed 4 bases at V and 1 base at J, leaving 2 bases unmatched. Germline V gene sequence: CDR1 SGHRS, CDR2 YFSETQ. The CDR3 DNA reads TGCGCCAGCAGCCAGGGACAGGGGGCGAACACTGAAGCTTTCTTT. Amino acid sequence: CASSQGQGANTEAFF.

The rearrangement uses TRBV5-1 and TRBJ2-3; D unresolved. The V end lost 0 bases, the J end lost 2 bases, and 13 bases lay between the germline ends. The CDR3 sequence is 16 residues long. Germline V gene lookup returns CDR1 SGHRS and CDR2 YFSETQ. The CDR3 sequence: CASSLVGRQHTDTQYF. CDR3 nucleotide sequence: TGCGCCAGCAGCTTGGTCGGGCGGCAACACACAGATACGCAGTATTTT.

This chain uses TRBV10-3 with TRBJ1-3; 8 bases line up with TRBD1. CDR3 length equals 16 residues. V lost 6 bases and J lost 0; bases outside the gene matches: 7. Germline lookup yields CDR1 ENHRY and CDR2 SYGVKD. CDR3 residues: CAIRETGGISGNTIYF. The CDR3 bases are TGTGCCATCAGAGAAACAGGGGGAATCTCTGGAAACACCATATATTTT.

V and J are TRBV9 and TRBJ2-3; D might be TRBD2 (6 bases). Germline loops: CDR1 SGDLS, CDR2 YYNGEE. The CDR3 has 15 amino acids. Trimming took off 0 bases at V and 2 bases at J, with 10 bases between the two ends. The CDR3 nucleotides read TGTGCCAGCAGCGTAGTTGGAGGGGCCACAGATACGCAGTATTTT. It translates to CASSVVGGATDTQYF.

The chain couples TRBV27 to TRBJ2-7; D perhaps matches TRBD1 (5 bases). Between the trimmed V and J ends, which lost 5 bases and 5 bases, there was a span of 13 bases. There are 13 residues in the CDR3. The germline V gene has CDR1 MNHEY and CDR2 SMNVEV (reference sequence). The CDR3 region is CASSRLQGDEQYF. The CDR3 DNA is TGTGCCAGCAGTAGACTCCAGGGTGACGAGCAGTACTTC.

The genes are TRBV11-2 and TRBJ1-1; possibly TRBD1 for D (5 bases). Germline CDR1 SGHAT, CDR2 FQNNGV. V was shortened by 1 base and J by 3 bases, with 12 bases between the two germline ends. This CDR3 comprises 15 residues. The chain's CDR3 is CASSLVRGGYTEAFF. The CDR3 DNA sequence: TGTGCCAGCAGCTTAGTCCGTGGGGGGTACACTGAAGCTTTCTTT.

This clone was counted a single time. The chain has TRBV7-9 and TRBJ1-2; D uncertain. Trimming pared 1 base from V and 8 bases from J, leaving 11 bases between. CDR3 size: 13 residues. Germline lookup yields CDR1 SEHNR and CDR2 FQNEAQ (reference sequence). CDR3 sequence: CASSLGPQSGYTF. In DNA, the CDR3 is TGTGCCAGCAGCTTAGGACCCCAAAGCGGCTACACCTTC.

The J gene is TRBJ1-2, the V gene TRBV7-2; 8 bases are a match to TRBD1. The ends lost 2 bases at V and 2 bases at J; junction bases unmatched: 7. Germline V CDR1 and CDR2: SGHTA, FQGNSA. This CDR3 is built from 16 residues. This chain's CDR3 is CASSLRLNRGNYGYTF. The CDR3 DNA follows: TGTGCCAGCAGCTTACGATTAAACAGGGGGAACTATGGCTACACCTTC.

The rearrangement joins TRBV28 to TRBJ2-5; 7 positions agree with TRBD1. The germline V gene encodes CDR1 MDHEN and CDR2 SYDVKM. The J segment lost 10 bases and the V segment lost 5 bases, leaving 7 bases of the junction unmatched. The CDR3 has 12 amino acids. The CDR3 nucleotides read TGTGCCAGCAGTCTCCGACAGGGTAACCAGTACTTC. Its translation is CASSLRQGNQYF.